Listed below are T cell receptor beta chains from one sample, sequenced in a study of response to subunit inactivated influenza vaccine. TCRdb called the RT-PCR reads again in MiXCR, with one record for every CDR3 protein. The sample records roughly 710,000 distinct CDR3 sequences, approximately 14% being singletons. Sequenced material: PBMCs from blood, taken roughly 15 days before vaccination. Receptor source: a man aged 45 to 65 who received an inactivated influenza vaccine. The conserved cysteine and the conserved F or W are not part of the CDR3 here. D genes are given only for firm matches.

v_gene,d_gene,j_gene,len,CDR3aa
TRBV30,.,TRBJ2-1,12,AWRKTGGSREQF
TRBV20-1,TRBD1,TRBJ2-2,12,SAVDRGYTGELF
TRBV29-1,TRBD1,TRBJ2-7,11,SVGEGTGRQQY
TRBV7-7,.,TRBJ2-5,11,ASTGENQETQY
TRBV7-9,TRBD1,TRBJ2-5,11,ASTRDRVETQY
TRBV5-1,.,TRBJ2-1,10,ASSPGGREQF
TRBV6-5,.,TRBJ1-5,13,ASSYSFGGNQPQH
TRBV3-1,.,TRBJ1-2,13,ASSQSGLKDGGYT
TRBV9,TRBD1,TRBJ2-7,12,ASSARDSVYEQY
TRBV10-3,.,TRBJ1-1,12,AIRPGPPNTEAF
TRBV10-3,TRBD2,TRBJ2-3,13,AIRGAGAIADTQY
TRBV12-3/TRBV12-4,.,TRBJ1-2,11,ASSLNPFYGYT
TRBV4-2,.,TRBJ2-1,13,ASSPRDIYNNEQF